This T cell receptor (beta chain) originates from a study of blood T cell repertoires in COVID-19. Trimming took 6 bases from V and 6 from J; bases not matched to a gene: 8. Looked up from germline, CDR1 is SEHNR and CDR2 is FQNEAQ (reference sequence). The CDR3 sequence is 15 residues long. Here immunoSEQ multiplex PCR was the method, and the copy in TCRdb shows in-frame clones only, minus some. The sample includes about 62,000 clones, approximately 90% of them seen just once. The chain joins TRBV7-9 to TRBJ2-1; 10 bases map to TRBD2. This receptor was taken from a human donor in a cohort sampled during active COVID-19. The specimen was peripheral blood. CDR3 in amino acids: CASRPTSGVSNEQFF. The CDR3 nucleotides are TGTGCCAGCAGGCCAACTAGCGGGGTAAGCAATGAGCAGTTCTTC. Combining the CDR3 with reference TRBV7-9 and TRBJ2-1 gives the whole variable domain DTGVSQNPRHKITKRGQNVTFRCDPISEHNRLYWYRQTLGQGPEFLTYFQNEAQLEKSRLLSDRFSAERPKGSFSTLEIQRTEQGDSAMYLCASRPTSGVSNEQFFGPGTRLTVL.